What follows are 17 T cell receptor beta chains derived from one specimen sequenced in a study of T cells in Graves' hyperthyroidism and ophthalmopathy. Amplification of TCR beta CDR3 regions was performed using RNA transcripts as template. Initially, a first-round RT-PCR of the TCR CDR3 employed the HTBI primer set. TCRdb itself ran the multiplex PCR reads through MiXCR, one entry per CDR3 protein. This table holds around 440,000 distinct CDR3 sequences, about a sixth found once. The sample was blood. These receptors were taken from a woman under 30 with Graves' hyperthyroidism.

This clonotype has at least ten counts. CDR3 nucleotide sequence: TGTGCCAGCAGTCCAACTTATAATCAGCCCCAGCATTTT. Its translation: CASSPTYNQPQHF. J is TRBJ1-5 and V is TRBV6-1; D call uncertain. This CDR3 region has 13 residues. Germline V CDR1 and CDR2: MNHNS, SASEGT. The V gene lost 5 bases and the J gene lost 4 bases, with 9 bases spanning the gap.

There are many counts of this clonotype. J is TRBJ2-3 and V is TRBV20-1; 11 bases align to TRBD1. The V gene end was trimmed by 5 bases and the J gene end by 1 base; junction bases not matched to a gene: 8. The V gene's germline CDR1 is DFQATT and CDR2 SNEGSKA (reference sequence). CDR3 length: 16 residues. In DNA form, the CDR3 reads TGCAGTGCTCCCGGGACAGGGGGTCTTGGCACAGATACGCAGTATTTT. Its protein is CSAPGTGGLGTDTQYF.

This CDR3 reads CASSPRTDRGDYSNQPQHF. The CDR3 nucleotides are TGTGCCAGCAGTCCAAGAACCGACAGGGGGGATTATAGCAATCAGCCCCAGCATTTT. The rearrangement joins TRBV28 to TRBJ1-5; 9 bases agree with TRBD1. This CDR3 region has 19 residues. Germline values: CDR1 MDHEN, CDR2 SYDVKM. The junction had 14 bases not matched to a gene; V was cut back by 5 bases and J by 0 bases.

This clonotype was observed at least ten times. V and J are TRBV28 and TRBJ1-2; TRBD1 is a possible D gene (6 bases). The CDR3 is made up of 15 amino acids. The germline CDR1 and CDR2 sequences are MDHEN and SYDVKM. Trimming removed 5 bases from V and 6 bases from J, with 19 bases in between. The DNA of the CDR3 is TGTGCCAGCAGTCCACAGACAGGTGCAGTCGATGGCTACACCTTC. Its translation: CASSPQTGAVDGYTF.

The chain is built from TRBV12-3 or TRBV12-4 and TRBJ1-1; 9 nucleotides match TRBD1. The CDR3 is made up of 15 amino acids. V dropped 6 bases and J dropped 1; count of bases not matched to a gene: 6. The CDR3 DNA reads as TGTGCCAGCAGATATACACAGGGGGCGAACACTGAAGCTTTCTTT. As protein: CASRYTQGANTEAFF.

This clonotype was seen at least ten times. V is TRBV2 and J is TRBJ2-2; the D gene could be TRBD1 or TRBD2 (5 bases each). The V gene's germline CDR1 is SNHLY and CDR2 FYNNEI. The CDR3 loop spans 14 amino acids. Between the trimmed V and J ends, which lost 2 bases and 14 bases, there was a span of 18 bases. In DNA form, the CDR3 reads TGTGCCAGCAGTGAAAATCGGCAGGCCGGGGCACTGTTTTTT. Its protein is CASSENRQAGALFF.

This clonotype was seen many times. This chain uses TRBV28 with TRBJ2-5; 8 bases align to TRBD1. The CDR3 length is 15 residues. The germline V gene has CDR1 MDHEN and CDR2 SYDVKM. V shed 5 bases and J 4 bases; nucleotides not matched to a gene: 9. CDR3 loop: CASSDRTGPSETQYF. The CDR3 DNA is TGTGCCAGCAGTGACAGGACAGGGCCTTCAGAGACCCAGTACTTC.

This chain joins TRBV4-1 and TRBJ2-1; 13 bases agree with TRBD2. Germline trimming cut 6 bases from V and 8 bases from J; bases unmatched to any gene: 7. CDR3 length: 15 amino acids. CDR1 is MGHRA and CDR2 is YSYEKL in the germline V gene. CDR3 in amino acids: CASSWTSGSRYEQFF. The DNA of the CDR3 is TGCGCCAGCAGTTGGACTAGCGGGAGTAGGTATGAGCAGTTCTTC.

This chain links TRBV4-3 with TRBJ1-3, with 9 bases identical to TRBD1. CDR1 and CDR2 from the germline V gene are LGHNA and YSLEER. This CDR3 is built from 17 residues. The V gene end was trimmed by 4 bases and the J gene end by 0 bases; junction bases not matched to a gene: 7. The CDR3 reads CASSPDRGASSGNTIYF. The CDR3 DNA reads TGCGCCAGCAGCCCCGACAGGGGGGCGAGCTCTGGAAACACCATATATTTT.

This CDR3 reads CASSPRGLAGDSGNEQYF. The CDR3 region has the DNA TGTGCCAGCAGCCCCCGAGGACTAGCGGGAGACTCAGGCAACGAGCAGTACTTC. The chain links TRBV9 to TRBJ2-7, with 13 nucleotides matching TRBD2. From germline, CDR1 is SGDLS and CDR2 YYNGEE. V lost 4 bases and J lost 5; bases outside the gene matches: 15. This CDR3 region has 18 residues.

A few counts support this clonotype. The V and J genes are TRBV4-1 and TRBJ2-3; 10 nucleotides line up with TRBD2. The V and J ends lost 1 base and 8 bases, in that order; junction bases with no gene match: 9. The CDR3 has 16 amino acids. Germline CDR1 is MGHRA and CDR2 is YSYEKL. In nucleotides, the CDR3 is TGCGCCAGCAGCCAAGTACTAGCGGGAACCCTACGTACGCAGTATTTT. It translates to CASSQVLAGTLRTQYF.

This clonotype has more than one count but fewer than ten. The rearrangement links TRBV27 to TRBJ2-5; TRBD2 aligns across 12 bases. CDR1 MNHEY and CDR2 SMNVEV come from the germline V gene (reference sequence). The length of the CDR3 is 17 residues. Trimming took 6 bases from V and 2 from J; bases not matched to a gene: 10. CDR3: CASSLFTTSGGQETQYF. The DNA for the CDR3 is TGTGCCAGCAGCCTTTTCACGACTAGCGGGGGACAAGAGACCCAGTACTTC.

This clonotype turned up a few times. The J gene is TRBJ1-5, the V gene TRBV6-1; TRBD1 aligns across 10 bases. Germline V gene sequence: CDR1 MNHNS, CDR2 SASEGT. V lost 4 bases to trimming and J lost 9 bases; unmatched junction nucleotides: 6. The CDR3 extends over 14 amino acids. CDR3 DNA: TGTGCCAGCAGTGCCCGACAGGGGGCTTGGCCCCAGCATTTT. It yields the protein CASSARQGAWPQHF.

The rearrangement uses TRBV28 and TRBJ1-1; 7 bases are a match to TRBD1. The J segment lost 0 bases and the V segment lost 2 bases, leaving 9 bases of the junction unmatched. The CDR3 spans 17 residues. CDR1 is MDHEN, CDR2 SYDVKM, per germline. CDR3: CASSLPASTGLNTEAFF. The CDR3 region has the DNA TGTGCCAGCAGTTTACCCGCTTCGACAGGGTTGAACACTGAAGCTTTCTTT. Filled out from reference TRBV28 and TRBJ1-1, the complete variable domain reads DVKVTQSSRYLVKRTGEKVFLECVQDMDHENMFWYRQDPGLGLRLIYFSYDVKMKEKGDIPEGYSVSREKKERFSLILESASTNQTSMYLCASSLPASTGLNTEAFFGQGTRLTVV.

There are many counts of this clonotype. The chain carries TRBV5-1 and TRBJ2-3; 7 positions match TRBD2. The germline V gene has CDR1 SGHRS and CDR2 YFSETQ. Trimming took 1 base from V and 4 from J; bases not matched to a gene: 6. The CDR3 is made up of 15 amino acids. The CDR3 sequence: CASSLYRGRPDTQYF. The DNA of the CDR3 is TGCGCCAGCAGCTTGTACCGCGGGAGACCAGATACGCAGTATTTT.

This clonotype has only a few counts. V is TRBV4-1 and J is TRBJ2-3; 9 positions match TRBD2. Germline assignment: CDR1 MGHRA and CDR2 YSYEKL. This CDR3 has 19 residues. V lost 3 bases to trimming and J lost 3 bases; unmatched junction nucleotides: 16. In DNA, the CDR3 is TGCGCCAGCAGCCAGTCGCCCGAATTGTGGACTAGCGCAACAGATACGCAGTATTTT. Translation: CASSQSPELWTSATDTQYF.

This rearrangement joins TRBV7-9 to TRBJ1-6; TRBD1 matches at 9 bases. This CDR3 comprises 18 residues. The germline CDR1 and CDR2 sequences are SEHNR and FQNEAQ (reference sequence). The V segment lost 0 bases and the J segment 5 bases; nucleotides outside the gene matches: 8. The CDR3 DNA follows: TGTGCCAGCAGCTTAGCTTTAACAGGGGGCAGGGATAATTCACCCCTCCACTTT. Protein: CASSLALTGGRDNSPLHF.